The 17 T cell receptor beta chains below all came from one sample that was sequenced in a study of T cells in tumors after PD-1 blockade (dated by TCRdb to between 2018 and 2020). The method behind the library was the immunoSEQ multiplex PCR assay. TCRdb provides this immuneACCESS table in a form limited to in-frame rearrangements. Some clones are lacking; in checked studies, under half of them reflect an unresolved V gene, and why the rest are absent is not known. The sample table lists some 47,000 clones, approximately 79% of them with a count of one. The ten largest clonotypes hold 16% of the sample. The time point label, read with the paper, signifies: before anti-PD-1 therapy. This specimen consisted of PBMCs, obtained before anti-PD-1 treatment. The receptors come from a human donor with basal cell carcinoma.

The CDR3 is CASSQWGPGNTIYF. The CDR3 DNA sequence: TGTGCCAGCAGCCAGTGGGGGCCCGGAAACACCATATATTTT. V and J are TRBV3-1 (or the pseudogene TRBV3-2) and TRBJ1-3; the D gene is possibly TRBD1 (6 bases). The germline CDR1 and CDR2 sequences are LGHDT and YNNKEL (reference sequence). The CDR3 loop spans 14 amino acids. Between the trimmed V and J ends, which lost 3 bases and 4 bases, there was a span of 10 bases.

This chain links TRBV20-1 with TRBJ1-1, with a weak D call TRBD1 (5 bases). Trimming shortened V by 2 bases and J by 6 bases, and 7 bases separated the two germline ends. Germline lookup yields CDR1 DFQATT and CDR2 SNEGSKA (reference sequence). CDR3 length: 11 residues. The CDR3 protein is CSARQGPEAFF. CDR3 nucleotides: TGCAGTGCTAGACAGGGACCTGAAGCTTTCTTT.

The chain joins TRBV3-1 (or the pseudogene TRBV3-2) to TRBJ2-6, with 7 positions matching TRBD1. V was pared by 4 bases and J by 0 bases, with 6 bases of the junction left unmatched. There are 17 residues in the CDR3. CDR1 is LGHDT, CDR2 YNNKEL, per germline (reference sequence). CDR3 coding DNA: TGTGCCAGCAGCCCACGGACAGGATCCTCTGGGGCCAACGTCCTGACTTTC. Amino acid sequence: CASSPRTGSSGANVLTF.

The chain uses TRBV28 and TRBJ2-1; 10 bases agree with TRBD2. Trimming took 3 bases from V and 1 from J; bases not matched to a gene: 3. The CDR3 totals 16 residues. CDR1 is MDHEN, CDR2 SYDVKM, per germline. Here the CDR3 DNA reads TGTGCCAGCAGTTTTTCTAGCGGGGGTTCCTACAATGAGCAGTTCTTC. It translates to CASSFSSGGSYNEQFF. Filled out from reference TRBV28 and TRBJ2-1, the complete variable domain reads DVKVTQSSRYLVKRTGEKVFLECVQDMDHENMFWYRQDPGLGLRLIYFSYDVKMKEKGDIPEGYSVSREKKERFSLILESASTNQTSMYLCASSFSSGGSYNEQFFGPGTRLTVL.

The CDR3 coding sequence is TGTGCCTGGAGTGAAACCCGTGGCCAGGGGGCATACACTGAAGCTTTCTTT. Protein product: CAWSETRGQGAYTEAFF. The V and J genes are TRBV30 and TRBJ1-1; 8 bases align to TRBD1. V lost 1 base to trimming and J lost 3 bases; unmatched junction nucleotides: 13. The CDR3 runs 17 residues. Germline CDR1 GTSNPN, CDR2 SVGIG (reference sequence).

This CDR3 reads CASSPGLAGGADTQYF. CDR3 bases: TGTGCCAGCAGCCCCGGACTAGCGGGAGGGGCAGATACGCAGTATTTT. The genes are TRBV3-1 (or the pseudogene TRBV3-2) and TRBJ2-3; 15 positions agree with TRBD2. The trim removed 4 bases at V and 4 bases at J, leaving 3 bases unmatched. Germline values: CDR1 LGHDT, CDR2 YNNKEL (reference sequence). This CDR3 comprises 16 residues.

The rearrangement links TRBV25-1 to TRBJ1-6; the D is unclear. The CDR3 length is 16 residues. The V gene's germline CDR1 is MGHDK and CDR2 SYGVNS. Trimming took off 0 bases at V and 1 base at J, with 7 bases between the two ends. CDR3 loop: CASSEYRGSYNSPLHF. The CDR3 DNA is TGTGCCAGCAGTGAATATCGGGGTTCCTATAATTCACCCCTCCACTTT.

This sequence joins TRBV5-4 and TRBJ1-2, with TRBD1 matching 8 bases. V shed 4 bases, J shed 1 base, and the junction held 6 bases outside the gene matches. The V gene's germline CDR1 is SGHNT and CDR2 YYREEE (reference sequence). CDR3 length: 15 amino acids. CDR3 sequence reads: CASSQGTGGNYGYTF. CDR3 in DNA: TGTGCCAGCAGCCAGGGGACAGGAGGTAACTATGGCTACACCTTC.

This chain joins TRBV6-6 and TRBJ1-2, with TRBD1 identical over 7 bases. The junction had 8 bases not matched to a gene; V was cut back by 6 bases and J by 4 bases. The CDR3 loop spans 14 amino acids. The V gene's germline CDR1 is MNHNY and CDR2 SVGAGI (reference sequence). CDR3 coding DNA: TGTGCCAGCAGGAATACAGGGGTAGTCTATGGCTACACCTTC. This sequence encodes CASRNTGVVYGYTF.

Remarks on this clone: This sample includes further DNA sequences coding for the same CDR3. The chain recombines TRBV6-5 with TRBJ1-6; a possible D gene is TRBD1 (5 bases). CDR1 and CDR2 from the germline V gene are MNHEY and SVGAGI. CDR3 length: 14 amino acids. V lost 2 bases, J lost 6 bases, and 8 bases lay in between. This CDR3 reads CASSYLQGNSPLHF. The CDR3 nucleotides are TGTGCCAGCAGTTACCTGCAGGGTAATTCACCCCTCCACTTT.

The chain recombines TRBV29-1 with TRBJ2-3; D remains unclear. This CDR3 spans 15 amino acids. V was clipped by 6 bases and J by 2 bases, with 18 bases between them. The germline CDR1 and CDR2 sequences are SQVTM and ANQGSEA. The CDR3 spells CSVGDGRLYTDTQYF. In DNA form, the CDR3 reads TGCAGCGTAGGAGACGGACGACTTTACACAGATACGCAGTATTTT.

The chain has TRBV28 and TRBJ2-7; TRBD2 aligns across 11 bases. Germline CDR1 and CDR2: MDHEN and SYDVKM. J was trimmed by 5 bases and V by 5 bases; bases with no gene match: 8. The CDR3 is made up of 15 amino acids. CDR3: CASSRTSGSRHEQYF. CDR3 nucleotide sequence: TGTGCCAGCAGTCGTACTAGCGGGAGTCGCCACGAGCAGTACTTC.

J is TRBJ1-5 and V is TRBV3-1 (or the pseudogene TRBV3-2), with 10 bases aligning to TRBD1. Germline values: CDR1 LGHDT, CDR2 YNNKEL (reference sequence). CDR3 length equals 16 residues. Trimming removed 0 bases from V and 6 bases from J; junction bases left unmatched: 5. This CDR3 reads CASSQDSTGGGQPQHF. CDR3 nucleotides: TGTGCCAGCAGCCAAGACTCGACAGGGGGCGGTCAGCCCCAGCATTTT.

The CDR3 is CASSPLDRPSSNQPQHF. CDR3 coding DNA: TGTGCCAGCAGCCCCCTGGACAGGCCCTCCAGCAATCAGCCCCAGCATTTT. The chain combines TRBV9 with TRBJ1-5, with 7 bases matching TRBD1. Trimming cost V 4 bases and J 1 base; bases outside gene matches: 11. This CDR3 is built from 17 residues. The germline V gene has CDR1 SGDLS and CDR2 YYNGEE.

This clone showed up just once. This chain connects TRBV18 to TRBJ1-2, with TRBD1 matching 7 bases. The CDR3 runs 15 residues. The germline V gene encodes CDR1 KGHSH and CDR2 LQKENI. The junction had 7 bases not matched to a gene; V was cut back by 3 bases and J by 3 bases. CDR3 DNA: TGTGCCAGCTCACCTTCGACCCAGGGGGACTATGGCTACACCTTC. Its protein product is CASSPSTQGDYGYTF.

Concerning this clone: Other DNA sequences in this sample translate to the same CDR3. J is TRBJ2-7 and V is TRBV5-1; no reliable D call. Germline CDR1 is SGHRS and CDR2 is YFSETQ. Trimming shortened V by 0 bases and J by 0 bases, and 7 bases separated the two germline ends. The CDR3 is made up of 14 amino acids. The CDR3 protein is CASSLVVSSYEQYF. DNA of the CDR3: TGCGCCAGCAGCTTGGTTGTCAGCTCCTACGAGCAGTACTTC. Using reference TRBV5-1 and TRBJ2-7 for the parts outside the CDR3, the full variable domain is KAGVTQTPRYLIKTRGQQVTLSCSPISGHRSVSWYQQTPGQGLQFLFEYFSETQRNKGNFPGRFSGRQFSNSRSEMNVSTLELGDSALYLCASSLVVSSYEQYFGPGTRLTVT.

The table lists this clone with a few counts. The chain recombines TRBV28 with TRBJ2-2; D remains unclear. CDR1 MDHEN and CDR2 SYDVKM come from the germline V gene. This CDR3 has 11 residues. Trimming took off 3 bases at V and 7 bases at J, with 3 bases between the two ends. CDR3 DNA sequence: TGTGCCAGCAGTTTTGGCGGGGAGCTGTTTTTT. Encoded protein: CASSFGGELFF.